One sample yielded the 15 T cell receptor beta chains listed below, sequenced in a study of blood T cell repertoires in COVID-19. TCRdb's table, derived via immunoSEQ multiplex PCR, lists solely in-frame clones and lacks some. The sample has 170,000 or so clones, roughly 86% seen once; the top ten hold 2.5% to 3.5%. The material sequenced was peripheral blood. These receptors were collected from a man in his forties with active or convalescent COVID-19.

The rearrangement joins TRBV3-1 (or the pseudogene TRBV3-2) to TRBJ1-2, with D perhaps TRBD1 (6 bases). The V gene lost 4 bases and the J gene lost 7 bases, with 19 bases spanning the gap. The CDR3 covers 15 residues. Germline CDR1 reads LGHDT; CDR2 reads YNNKEL (reference sequence). As DNA, the CDR3 is TGTGCCAGCAGCCCCAACCTGGGGGCGTGGGGTGGCTACACCTTC. Its translation is CASSPNLGAWGGYTF.

The chain employs TRBV10-1 and TRBJ2-5, with 10 bases identical to TRBD2. V was clipped by 3 bases and J by 5 bases; unmatched bases: 9. The CDR3 is 16 residues long. Germline values: CDR1 WNHNN, CDR2 SYGVQD (reference sequence). The CDR3 loop reads CASSDSERGGRETQYF. The CDR3 DNA reads TGCGCCAGCAGTGATAGCGAGCGGGGGGGCCGTGAGACCCAGTACTTC.

V gene TRBV27 combines with J gene TRBJ1-6, with TRBD1 identical over 10 bases. The ends lost 5 bases at V and 10 bases at J; junction bases unmatched: 11. Per the germline V gene, CDR1 is MNHEY and CDR2 is SMNVEV (reference sequence). There are 16 residues in the CDR3. This CDR3 reads CASSKIGDRGNSPLHF. DNA of the CDR3: TGTGCCAGCAGTAAAATAGGGGACAGGGGTAACTCACCCCTCCACTTT.

CDR3 nucleotide sequence: TGTGCCAGCAGTGAATTACCACTAGCGGGGAGGGCGCAGTATTTT. Its protein is CASSELPLAGRAQYF. The V gene is TRBV6-1, the J gene TRBJ2-3; 10 positions agree with TRBD2. The CDR3 is 15 residues long. From germline, CDR1 is MNHNS and CDR2 SASEGT. Trimming cost V 2 bases and J 10 bases; bases outside gene matches: 9.

The chain links TRBV7-9 to TRBJ1-1, with D hard to call. CDR1 is SEHNR, CDR2 FQNEAQ, per germline (reference sequence). The CDR3 totals 14 residues. With 1 base removed from V and 4 bases from J, the gap between germline ends came to 10 bases. CDR3 sequence reads: CASSLELVRTEAFF. For the CDR3, the DNA is TGTGCCAGCAGCTTAGAGTTAGTACGCACTGAAGCTTTCTTT.

The chain joins TRBV6-1 to TRBJ1-2, with D maybe TRBD1 (5 bases). The ends were cut back, 0 bases at V and 2 bases at J, with 13 bases in the middle. The CDR3 is 16 amino acids. Germline loops: CDR1 MNHNS, CDR2 SASEGT. The CDR3: CASSEAVQGWNYGYTF. As DNA, the CDR3 is TGTGCCAGCAGTGAAGCGGTGCAGGGTTGGAACTATGGCTACACCTTC.

This clone turned up a few times. The genes are TRBV29-1 and TRBJ1-3; no clear D. Trimming took 6 bases from V and 8 from J, leaving 17 bases between them. The CDR3 spans 13 residues. Germline lookup yields CDR1 SQVTM and CDR2 ANQGSEA. This chain's CDR3 is CSVQHDGGDTIYF. CDR3 nucleotides: TGCAGCGTCCAACATGACGGCGGTGACACCATATATTTT.

This chain joins TRBV5-1 and TRBJ1-2, with unresolved D. The CDR3 runs 14 residues. The germline CDR1 and CDR2 sequences are SGHRS and YFSETQ. Trimming took off 0 bases at V and 4 bases at J, with 10 bases between the two ends. In DNA form, the CDR3 reads TGCGCCAGCAGCTTGGAGCACAGTAGCTATGGCTACACCTTC. The encoded protein is CASSLEHSSYGYTF.

This chain joins TRBV7-9 and TRBJ2-7, with D possibly TRBD2 on 5 matching bases. CDR3 length equals 13 residues. V was clipped by 4 bases and J by 5 bases, with 12 bases between them. Germline lookup yields CDR1 SEHNR and CDR2 FQNEAQ (reference sequence). CDR3 DNA: TGTGCCAGCAGCTCGACCAGCGGAGACGAGCAGTACTTC. Its protein is CASSSTSGDEQYF.

The V call is TRBV27, the J call TRBJ1-6; D is perhaps TRBD1 (6 bases). The CDR3 consists of 17 residues. CDR1 is MNHEY and CDR2 is SMNVEV in the germline V gene (reference sequence). Trimming stripped 8 bases from V and 7 bases from J, with 24 bases between. CDR3 in amino acids: CASSRGRWGGNNSPLHF. In nucleotides, the CDR3 is TGTGCCAGCTCCCGTGGTAGGTGGGGGGGCAACAATTCACCCCTCCACTTT.

The gene calls are TRBV3-1 (or the pseudogene TRBV3-2) and TRBJ2-7; TRBD2 agrees at 9 bases. CDR3 length: 15 residues. CDR1 LGHDT and CDR2 YNNKEL come from the germline V gene (reference sequence). Trimming took 1 base from V and 3 from J; bases not matched to a gene: 4. The CDR3 coding sequence is TGTGCCAGCAGCCAAGGCCCGACTAGCGGCTACGAGCAGTACTTC. As protein: CASSQGPTSGYEQYF.

The V and J genes are TRBV18 and TRBJ2-2; 13 nucleotides agree with TRBD2. After removal of 3 bases from V and 5 bases from J, the junction contained 9 bases not matched to a gene. Germline V gene sequence: CDR1 KGHSH, CDR2 LQKENI. The CDR3 sequence is 18 residues long. The CDR3 region is CASSPTSGGFKGTGELFF. Here the CDR3 DNA reads TGTGCCAGCTCACCGACTAGCGGGGGGTTCAAAGGGACCGGGGAGCTGTTTTTT. Full variable domain (outside the CDR3, taken from reference TRBV18 and TRBJ2-2): NAGVMQNPRHLVRRRGQEARLRCSPMKGHSHVYWYRQLPEEGLKFMVYLQKENIIDESGMPKERFSAEFPKEGPSILRIQQVVRGDSAAYFCASSPTSGGFKGTGELFFGEGSRLTVL.

The chain employs TRBV2 and TRBJ2-1; 8 bases are shared with TRBD1. Unmatched junction bases numbered 7, after V lost 5 bases and J lost 7 bases. The length of the CDR3 is 14 residues. Germline V gene data show CDR1 as SNHLY and CDR2 as FYNNEI. In DNA, the CDR3 is TGTGCCAGCAGTCCGGACAGGGCTATTAATGAGCAGTTCTTC. Its protein product is CASSPDRAINEQFF.

V usage is TRBV20-1 and J usage is TRBJ1-4; the D is unclear. The V end lost 3 bases, the J end lost 4 bases, and 12 bases lay between the germline ends. The CDR3 is 14 residues long. Germline V gene data show CDR1 as DFQATT and CDR2 as SNEGSKA (reference sequence). CDR3 sequence reads: CSASFSALNEKLFF. The CDR3 bases are TGCAGTGCTAGTTTCAGCGCGCTTAATGAAAAACTGTTTTTT.

V gene TRBV5-1 combines with J gene TRBJ1-1; no clear D gene. There are 14 residues in the CDR3. CDR1 and CDR2 from the germline V gene are SGHRS and YFSETQ. Trimming took off 2 bases at V and 0 bases at J, with 8 bases between the two ends. The CDR3 sequence: CASSLGGMNTEAFF. CDR3 in DNA: TGCGCCAGCAGCTTAGGAGGTATGAACACTGAAGCTTTCTTT. The entire variable domain, with the rest obtained from reference TRBV5-1 and TRBJ1-1, is as follows: KAGVTQTPRYLIKTRGQQVTLSCSPISGHRSVSWYQQTPGQGLQFLFEYFSETQRNKGNFPGRFSGRQFSNSRSEMNVSTLELGDSALYLCASSLGGMNTEAFFGQGTRLTVV.